This T cell receptor (beta chain) emerged from a study of shared clonotypes between healthy human individuals. CD8 memory cells included CD45RO+ cells plus CCR7-negative CD45RA+ TemRA cells. V lost 4 bases and J 6 bases, leaving 13 bases between the germline ends. The germline CDR1 and CDR2 sequences are MNHNS and SASEGT. The CDR3 runs to 13 residues. In the sorted-subset replicate PCRs, 150 to 200 ng DNA, around 30,000 T cell genomes, was used. This table comes from immunoSEQ multiplex PCR, and its TCRdb copy is limited to in-frame clones, with some not included. Found here are around 88,000 clones, 67% of them singletons; the top ten hold roughly 40%.

This receptor was taken from a man aged 30 to 39 in good health. What was sequenced was memory CD8+ T cells sorted from blood. The subset denotes: CD45RO+ cells pooled with CCR7-negative TemRA cells. The chain joins TRBV6-1 to TRBJ2-7; maybe TRBD1 (6 bases). In nucleotides, the CDR3 is TGTGCCAGCAGTGCAACAGGGTCGGGCGAGCAGTACTTC. Encoded protein: CASSATGSGEQYF.